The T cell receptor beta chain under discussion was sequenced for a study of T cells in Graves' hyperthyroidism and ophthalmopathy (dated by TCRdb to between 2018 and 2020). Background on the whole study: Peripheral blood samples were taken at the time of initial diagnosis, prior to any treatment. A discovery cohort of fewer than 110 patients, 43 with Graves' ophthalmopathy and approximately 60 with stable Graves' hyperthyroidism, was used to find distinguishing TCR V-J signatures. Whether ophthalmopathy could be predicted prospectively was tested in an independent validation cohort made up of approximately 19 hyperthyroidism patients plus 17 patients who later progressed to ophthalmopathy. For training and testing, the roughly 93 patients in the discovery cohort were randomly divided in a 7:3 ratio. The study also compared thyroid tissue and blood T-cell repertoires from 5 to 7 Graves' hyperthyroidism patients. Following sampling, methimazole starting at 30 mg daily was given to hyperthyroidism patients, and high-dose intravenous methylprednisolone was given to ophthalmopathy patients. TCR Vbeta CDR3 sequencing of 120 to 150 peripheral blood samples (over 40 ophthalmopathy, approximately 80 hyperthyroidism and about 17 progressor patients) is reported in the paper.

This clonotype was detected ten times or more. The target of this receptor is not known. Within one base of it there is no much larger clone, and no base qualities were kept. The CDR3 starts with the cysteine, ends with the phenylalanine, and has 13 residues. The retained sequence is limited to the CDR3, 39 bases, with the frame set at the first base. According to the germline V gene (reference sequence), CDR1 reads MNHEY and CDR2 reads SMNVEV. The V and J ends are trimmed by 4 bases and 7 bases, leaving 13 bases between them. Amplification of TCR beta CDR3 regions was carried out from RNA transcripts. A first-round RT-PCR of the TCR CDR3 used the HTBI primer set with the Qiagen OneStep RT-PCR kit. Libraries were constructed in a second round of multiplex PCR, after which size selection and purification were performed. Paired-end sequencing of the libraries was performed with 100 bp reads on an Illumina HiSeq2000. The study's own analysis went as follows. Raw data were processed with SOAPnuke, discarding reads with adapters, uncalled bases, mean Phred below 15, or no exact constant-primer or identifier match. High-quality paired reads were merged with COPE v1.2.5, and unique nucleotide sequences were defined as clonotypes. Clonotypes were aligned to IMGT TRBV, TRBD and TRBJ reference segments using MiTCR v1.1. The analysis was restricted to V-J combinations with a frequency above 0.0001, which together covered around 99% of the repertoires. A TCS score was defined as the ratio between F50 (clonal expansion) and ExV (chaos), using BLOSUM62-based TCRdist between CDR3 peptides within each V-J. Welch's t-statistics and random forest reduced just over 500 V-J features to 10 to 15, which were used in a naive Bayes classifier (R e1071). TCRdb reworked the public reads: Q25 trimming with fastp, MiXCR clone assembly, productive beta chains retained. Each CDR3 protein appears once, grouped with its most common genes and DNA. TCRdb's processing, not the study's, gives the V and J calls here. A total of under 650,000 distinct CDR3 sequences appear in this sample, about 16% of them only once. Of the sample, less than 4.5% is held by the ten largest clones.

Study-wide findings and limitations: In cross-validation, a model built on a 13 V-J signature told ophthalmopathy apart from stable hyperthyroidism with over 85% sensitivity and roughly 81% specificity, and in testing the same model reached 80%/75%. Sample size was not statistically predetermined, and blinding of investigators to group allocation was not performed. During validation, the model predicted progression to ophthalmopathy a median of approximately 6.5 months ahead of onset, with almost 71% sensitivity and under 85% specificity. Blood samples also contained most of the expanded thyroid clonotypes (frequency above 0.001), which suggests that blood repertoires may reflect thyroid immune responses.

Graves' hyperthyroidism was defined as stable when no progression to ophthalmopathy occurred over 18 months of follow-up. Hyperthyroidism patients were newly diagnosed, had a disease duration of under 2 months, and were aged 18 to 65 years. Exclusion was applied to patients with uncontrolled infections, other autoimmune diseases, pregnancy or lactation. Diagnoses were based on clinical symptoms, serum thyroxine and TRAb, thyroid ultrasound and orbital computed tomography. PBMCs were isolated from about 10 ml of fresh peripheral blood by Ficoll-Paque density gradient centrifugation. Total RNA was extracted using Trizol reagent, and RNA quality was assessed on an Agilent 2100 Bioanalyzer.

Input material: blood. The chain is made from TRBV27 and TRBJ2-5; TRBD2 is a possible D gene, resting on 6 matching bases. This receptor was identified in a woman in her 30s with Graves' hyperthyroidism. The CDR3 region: CASSSVFGGTQYF. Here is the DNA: TGTGCCAGCAGTTCAGTATTCGGGGGGACCCAGTACTTC.